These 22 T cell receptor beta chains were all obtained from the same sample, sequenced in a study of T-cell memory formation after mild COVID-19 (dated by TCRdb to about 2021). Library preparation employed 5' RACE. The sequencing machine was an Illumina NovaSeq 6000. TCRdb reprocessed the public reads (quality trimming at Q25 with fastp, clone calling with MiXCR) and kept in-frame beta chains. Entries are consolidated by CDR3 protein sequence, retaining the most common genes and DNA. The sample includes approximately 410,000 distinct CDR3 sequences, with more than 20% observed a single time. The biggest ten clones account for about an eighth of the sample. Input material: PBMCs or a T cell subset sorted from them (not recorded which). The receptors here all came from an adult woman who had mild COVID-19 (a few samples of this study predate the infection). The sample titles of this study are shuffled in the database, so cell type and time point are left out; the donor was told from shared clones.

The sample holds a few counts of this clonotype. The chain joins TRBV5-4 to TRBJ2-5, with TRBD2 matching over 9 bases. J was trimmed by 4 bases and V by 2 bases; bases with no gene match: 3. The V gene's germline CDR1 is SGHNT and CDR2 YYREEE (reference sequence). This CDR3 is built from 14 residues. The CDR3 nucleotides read TGTGCCAGCAGCTTCAGCGGGAGGTCAGAGACCCAGTACTTC. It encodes CASSFSGRSETQYF.

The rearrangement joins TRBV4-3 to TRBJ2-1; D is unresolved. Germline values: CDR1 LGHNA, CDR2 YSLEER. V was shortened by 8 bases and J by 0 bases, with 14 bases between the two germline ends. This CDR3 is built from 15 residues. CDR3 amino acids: CASEWKFGSYNEQFF. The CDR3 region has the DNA TGCGCCAGCGAATGGAAGTTTGGCTCCTACAATGAGCAGTTCTTC.

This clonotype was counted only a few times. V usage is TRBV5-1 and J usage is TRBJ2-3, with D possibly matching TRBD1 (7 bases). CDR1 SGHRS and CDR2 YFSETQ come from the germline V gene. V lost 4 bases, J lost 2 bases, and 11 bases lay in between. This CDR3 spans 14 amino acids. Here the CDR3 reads CASSRGTDTDTQYF. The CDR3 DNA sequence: TGCGCCAGCAGCCGGGGGACAGACACAGATACGCAGTATTTT.

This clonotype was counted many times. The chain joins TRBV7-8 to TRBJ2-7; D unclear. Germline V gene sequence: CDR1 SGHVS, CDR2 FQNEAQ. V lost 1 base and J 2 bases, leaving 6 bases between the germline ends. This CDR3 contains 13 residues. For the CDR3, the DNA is TGTGCCAGCAGCTTAGGGGCTACCTACGAGCAGTACTTC. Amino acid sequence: CASSLGATYEQYF.

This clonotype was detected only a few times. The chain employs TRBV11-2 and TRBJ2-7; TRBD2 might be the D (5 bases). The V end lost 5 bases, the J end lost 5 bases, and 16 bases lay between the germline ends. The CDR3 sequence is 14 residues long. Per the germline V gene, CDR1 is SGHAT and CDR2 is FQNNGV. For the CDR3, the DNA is TGTGCCAGCAGCCACCAACGAGGGAGAAACGAGCAGTACTTC. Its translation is CASSHQRGRNEQYF.

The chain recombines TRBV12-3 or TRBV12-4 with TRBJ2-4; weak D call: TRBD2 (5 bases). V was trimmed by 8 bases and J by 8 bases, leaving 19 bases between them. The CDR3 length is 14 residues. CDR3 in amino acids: CASSERVFEDIQYF. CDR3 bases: TGTGCCAGCTCGGAGAGGGTTTTTGAGGACATTCAGTACTTC.

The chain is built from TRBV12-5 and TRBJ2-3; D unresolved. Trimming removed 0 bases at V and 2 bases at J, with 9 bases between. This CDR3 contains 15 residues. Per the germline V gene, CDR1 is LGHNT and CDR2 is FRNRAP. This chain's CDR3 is CASGLVLAATDTQYF. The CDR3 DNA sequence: TGTGCTAGTGGTTTGGTACTCGCCGCCACAGATACGCAGTATTTT.

The CDR3 loop reads CASSHPKGGTSNEQFF. CDR3 sequence (DNA): TGCGCCAGCAGCCACCCCAAGGGTGGGACTAGCAATGAGCAGTTCTTC. The rearrangement joins TRBV4-3 to TRBJ2-1, with TRBD2 matching over 8 bases. V lost 3 bases to trimming and J lost 6 bases; unmatched junction nucleotides: 10. The length of the CDR3 is 16 residues. Per germline, CDR1 LGHNA and CDR2 YSLEER.

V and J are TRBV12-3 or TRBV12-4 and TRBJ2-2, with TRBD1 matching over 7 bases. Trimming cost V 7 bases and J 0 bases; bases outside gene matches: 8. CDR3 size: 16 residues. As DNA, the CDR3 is TGTGCCAGCATTCACCGGGGACAGACGAACACCGGGGAGCTGTTTTTT. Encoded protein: CASIHRGQTNTGELFF.

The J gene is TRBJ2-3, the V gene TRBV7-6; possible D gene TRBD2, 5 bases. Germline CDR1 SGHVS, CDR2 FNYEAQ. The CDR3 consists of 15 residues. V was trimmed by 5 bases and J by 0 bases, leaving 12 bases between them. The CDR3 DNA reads TGTGCCAGCAGCCAACGATGGACTAGCACAGATACGCAGTATTTT. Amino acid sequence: CASSQRWTSTDTQYF.

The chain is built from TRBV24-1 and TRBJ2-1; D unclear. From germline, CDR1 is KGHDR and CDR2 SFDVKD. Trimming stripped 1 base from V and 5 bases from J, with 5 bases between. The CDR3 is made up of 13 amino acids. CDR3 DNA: TGTGCCACCAGTGATTTAACCGACAATGAGCAGTTCTTC. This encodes CATSDLTDNEQFF.

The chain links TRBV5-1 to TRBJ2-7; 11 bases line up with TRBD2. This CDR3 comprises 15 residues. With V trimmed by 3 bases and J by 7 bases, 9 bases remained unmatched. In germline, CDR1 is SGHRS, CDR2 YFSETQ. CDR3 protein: CASSSKLAGVREQYF. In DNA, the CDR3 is TGCGCCAGCAGCTCTAAACTAGCGGGGGTAAGGGAGCAGTACTTC.

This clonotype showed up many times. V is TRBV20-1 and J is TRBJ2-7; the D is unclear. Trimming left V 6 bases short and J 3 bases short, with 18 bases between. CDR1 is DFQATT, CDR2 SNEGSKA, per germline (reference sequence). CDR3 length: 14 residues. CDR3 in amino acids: CSAGSPLLRYEQYF. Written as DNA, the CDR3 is TGCAGTGCCGGGTCCCCTCTTCTCCGCTACGAGCAGTACTTC.

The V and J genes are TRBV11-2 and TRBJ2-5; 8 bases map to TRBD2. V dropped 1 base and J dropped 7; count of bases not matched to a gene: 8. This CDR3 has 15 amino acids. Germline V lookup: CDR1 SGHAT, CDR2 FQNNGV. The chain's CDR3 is CASSLGPAGVGTQYF. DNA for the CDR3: TGTGCCAGCAGCTTAGGCCCAGCGGGGGTGGGGACCCAGTACTTC.

CDR3 amino acids: CASSLLGQPNNSPLHF. In DNA, the CDR3 is TGCGCCAGCAGCTTACTGGGACAGCCCAATAATTCACCCCTCCACTTT. The V and J genes are TRBV5-1 and TRBJ1-6; 7 bases are shared with TRBD1. The CDR3 length is 16 residues. Germline V gene lookup returns CDR1 SGHRS and CDR2 YFSETQ. Unmatched junction bases numbered 7, after V lost 2 bases and J lost 5 bases.

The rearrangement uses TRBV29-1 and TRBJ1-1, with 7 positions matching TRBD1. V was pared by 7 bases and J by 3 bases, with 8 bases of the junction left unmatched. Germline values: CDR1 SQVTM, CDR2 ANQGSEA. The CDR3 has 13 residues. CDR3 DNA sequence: TGCAGCGCAGCCGGACAGGTACACACTGAAGCTTTCTTT. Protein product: CSAAGQVHTEAFF.

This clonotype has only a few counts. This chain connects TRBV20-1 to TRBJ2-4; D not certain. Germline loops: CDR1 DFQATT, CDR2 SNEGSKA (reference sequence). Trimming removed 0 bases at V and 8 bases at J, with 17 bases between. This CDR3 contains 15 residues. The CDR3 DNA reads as TGCAGTGCTAGAGATCTAGGTGCATTCTCCGACATTCAGTACTTC. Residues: CSARDLGAFSDIQYF.

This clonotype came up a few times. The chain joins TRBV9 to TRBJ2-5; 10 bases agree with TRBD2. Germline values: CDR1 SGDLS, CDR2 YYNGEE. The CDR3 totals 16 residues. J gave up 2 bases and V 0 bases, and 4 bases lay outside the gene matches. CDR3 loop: CASSVGGLAEQETQYF. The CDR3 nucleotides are TGTGCCAGCAGCGTAGGAGGACTAGCGGAACAAGAGACCCAGTACTTC.

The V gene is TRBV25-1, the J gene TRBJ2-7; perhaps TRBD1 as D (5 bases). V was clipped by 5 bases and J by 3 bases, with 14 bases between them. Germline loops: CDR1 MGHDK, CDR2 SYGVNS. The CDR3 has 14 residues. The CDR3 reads CASSKIGEYYEQYF. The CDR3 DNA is TGTGCCAGCAGTAAAATAGGGGAATACTACGAGCAGTACTTC.

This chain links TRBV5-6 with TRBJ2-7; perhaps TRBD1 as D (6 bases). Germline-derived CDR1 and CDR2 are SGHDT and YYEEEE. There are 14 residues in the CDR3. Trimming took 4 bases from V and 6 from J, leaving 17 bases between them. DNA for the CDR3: TGTGCCAGCAGCCCCGTGAGGGGGACGGTCGAGCAGTACTTC. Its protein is CASSPVRGTVEQYF.

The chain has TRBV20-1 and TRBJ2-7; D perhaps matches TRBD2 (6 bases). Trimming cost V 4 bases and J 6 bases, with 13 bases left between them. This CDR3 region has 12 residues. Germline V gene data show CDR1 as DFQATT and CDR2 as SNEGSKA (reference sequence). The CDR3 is CSAMGGLGEQYF. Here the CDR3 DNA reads TGCAGTGCTATGGGAGGCCTGGGCGAGCAGTACTTC.

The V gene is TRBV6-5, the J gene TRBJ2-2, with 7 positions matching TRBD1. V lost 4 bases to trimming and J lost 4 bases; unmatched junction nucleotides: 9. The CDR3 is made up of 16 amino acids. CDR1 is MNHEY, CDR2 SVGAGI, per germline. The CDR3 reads CASSSGQQYITGELFF. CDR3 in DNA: TGTGCCAGCAGTTCGGGACAGCAGTACATCACCGGGGAGCTGTTTTTT.